Listed below are T cell receptor beta chains from one sample, sequenced in a study of T-cell reconstitution after alpha-beta-depleted transplantation in children. From the PCR reads, TCRdb called clonotypes with MiXCR, one entry per CDR3 protein. This table has 180,000 or so distinct CDR3 sequences, 6.3% appearing once. Sequenced here: PBMCs, sampled before TCRalphabeta/CD19-depleted stem cell transplant. These receptors originate from a girl less than two years old with combined immunodeficiency, due to receive a stem cell transplant. Both conserved end residues are part of each CDR3. The D gene is left open where the match is weak. Only some rows state a clone size, as once, few, many or a class for expanded clones.

D gene | J gene | clone size | V gene | CDR3 DNA | CDR3 protein
TRBD1 | TRBJ2-5 | few | TRBV14 | TGTGCCAGCAGCCAAGATATCCCTCCCCCGGGACAGCCGTACCAAGAGACCCAGTACTTC | CASSQDIPPPGQPYQETQYF
- | TRBJ2-1 | large | TRBV5-6 | TGTGCCAGCAGCTTGTTGACAGGCAGTGAGCAGTTCTTC | CASSLLTGSEQFF
- | TRBJ2-3 | many | TRBV29-1 | TGCAGCGCCATGCTTGTCCCGCTTGCGGAGGGCGGGACAGATACGCAGTATTTT | CSAMLVPLAEGGTDTQYF
TRBD2 | TRBJ2-7 | many | TRBV20-1 | TGCAGTGCCACTACGGGAGGTAACGAGCAGTACTTC | CSATTGGNEQYF
- | TRBJ1-5 | few | TRBV6-2/TRBV6-3 | TGTGCCAGCAGTTATTCCAACCCCGGGGATCCGAATCAGCCCCAGCATTTT | CASSYSNPGDPNQPQHF
- | TRBJ2-3 | many | TRBV4-3 | TGCGCCAGCAGCCAAGGAGGCAAGCTAGCTAGCACAGATACGCAGTATTTT | CASSQGGKLASTDTQYF
- | TRBJ1-1 | many | TRBV7-8 | TGTGCCAGCGGTTTAGGGGGGGCGGAGAACACTGAAGCTTTCTTT | CASGLGGAENTEAFF
- | TRBJ1-5 | - | TRBV9 | TGTGCCAGCAGCGCCAGTAATAGCAATCAGCCCCAGCATTTT | CASSASNSNQPQHF
TRBD2 | TRBJ2-1 | once | TRBV19 | TGTGCCAGTAGTATTCGAATACTAGCGGGGTCCTCCTACAATGAGCAGTTCTTC | CASSIRILAGSSYNEQFF
- | TRBJ1-5 | many | TRBV20-1 | TGCAGTGCTAGTGGATCAGGGGTAGTGAATAGCAATCAGCCCCAGCATTTT | CSASGSGVVNSNQPQHF
- | TRBJ2-1 | many | TRBV12-3/TRBV12-4 | TGTGCCAGCACCGACCTCCCGGGTGAGCAGTTCTTC | CASTDLPGEQFF
- | TRBJ2-1 | many | TRBV29-1 | TGCAGCGCCCCGGTGGTTACAGCTGGATCCTACAATGAGCAGTTCTTC | CSAPVVTAGSYNEQFF
- | TRBJ2-5 | - | TRBV20-1 | TGCAGTGCTAGAACGCCCGGGGGAGAGACCCAGTACTTC | CSARTPGGETQYF
- | TRBJ2-3 | - | TRBV3-1 | TGTGCCAGCAGCCAAGATCGCGATACGCAGTATTTT | CASSQDRDTQYF
- | TRBJ2-1 | many | TRBV5-5 | TGTGCCAGCAGCTTGTGGGAGACGGAACAGATCCTTCGGAATGAGCAGTTCTTC | CASSLWETEQILRNEQFF
- | TRBJ2-2 | many | TRBV20-1 | TGCAGTGCCCTTGGGGCGACGGTTGATGGGGAGCTGTTTTTT | CSALGATVDGELFF
- | TRBJ2-5 | many | TRBV6-2/TRBV6-3 | TGTGCCAGCAGTTACTTAGCGCAAGAGACCCAGTACTTC | CASSYLAQETQYF
TRBD1 | TRBJ2-7 | many | TRBV7-2 | TGTGCCAGCAGCTTAGGGACAGGAGAGATCTACGAGCAGTACTTC | CASSLGTGEIYEQYF
- | TRBJ2-2 | many | TRBV9 | TGTGCCAGCAGCGTAGTCGACGGGGAGCTGTTTTTT | CASSVVDGELFF
- | TRBJ1-2 | - | TRBV29-1 | TGCAGCGTTGTTAACAATGGCTACACCTTC | CSVVNNGYTF